The T cell receptor beta chain under discussion was sequenced for a study of molecular identifiers for immune sequencing clone quantification. Germline V gene data show CDR1 as LGHNA and CDR2 as YNFKEQ. The CDR3 has 14 amino acids. Trimming pared 2 bases from V and 3 bases from J, leaving 11 bases between. Libraries used roughly 18,000 to 1,000,000 sorted naive CD8 T cells and 10%, 30% or 50% RNA input. TCRdb ran MiXCR on the PCR reads and lists one entry per CDR3 protein. The data show 300,000 to 400,000 distinct CDR3 sequences, 24% seen once. This TCR was sampled from a human donor in good health. Some libraries in this study had Jurkat cell RNA spiked in. This chain links TRBV4-2 with TRBJ2-7; no definite D call. Sequenced input: naive CD8+ T cells from blood, with Jurkat cell RNA spiked in. As for subset: FACS-sorted CD8+CD4-CCR7+CD45RA+ naive T cells. The CDR3: CASSQTWTGYEQYF. The CDR3 DNA follows: TGTGCCAGCAGCCAAACCTGGACCGGCTACGAGCAGTACTTC.